One and the same sample provided the 32 T cell receptor beta chains below, sequenced in a study of T-cell reconstitution after alpha-beta-depleted transplantation in children. The library targeted TCRbeta and was prepared with unique molecular identifiers. TCRdb reanalysed the PCR reads using MiXCR and keeps one entry per CDR3 protein. Among around 370,000 distinct CDR3 sequences, around 16% were seen once, and the ten largest hold around two fifths. Here the sequenced sample was PBMCs, mostly from graft donor cells, taken 360 days after TCRalphabeta/CD19-depleted stem cell transplant. All receptors derive from a male patient aged 2-9 years who had a stem cell transplant for acute lymphoblastic leukemia, so the T cells may come from the graft donor.

This clonotype was seen only a few times. The rearrangement uses TRBV5-1 and TRBJ2-1, with 16 nucleotides matching TRBD2. The CDR3 is 18 residues long. V lost 0 bases, J lost 6 bases, and 6 bases stayed unmatched. Germline V gene sequence: CDR1 SGHRS, CDR2 YFSETQ. CDR3 residues: CASSLEGTSGRAANEQFF. Here the CDR3 DNA reads TGCGCCAGCAGCTTGGAGGGGACTAGCGGGAGGGCCGCCAATGAGCAGTTCTTC.

The chain recombines TRBV5-1 with TRBJ2-5, with D possibly matching TRBD2 (5 bases). Trimming took off 2 bases at V and 1 base at J, with 9 bases between the two ends. Germline V lookup: CDR1 SGHRS, CDR2 YFSETQ. The CDR3 is made up of 14 amino acids. CDR3 nucleotides: TGCGCCAGCAGCTTAACTAGGGCCCAAGAGACCCAGTACTTC. Its protein is CASSLTRAQETQYF.

The V gene is TRBV6-2 or TRBV6-3, the J gene TRBJ2-1; D not resolved. V was clipped by 2 bases and J by 3 bases, with 5 bases between them. Germline values: CDR1 MNHEY, CDR2 SVGEGT. The CDR3 runs to 13 residues. In DNA form, the CDR3 reads TGTGCCAGCAGTTACGAGGACTACAATGAGCAGTTCTTC. Residues: CASSYEDYNEQFF.

The genes are TRBV29-1 and TRBJ1-5; D is uncertain. CDR1 is SQVTM, CDR2 ANQGSEA, per germline. V lost 4 bases and J lost 0, with 7 bases in between. The CDR3 is made up of 13 amino acids. CDR3 loop: CSVGQFSNQPQHF. In DNA form, the CDR3 reads TGCAGCGTTGGGCAGTTTAGCAATCAGCCCCAGCATTTT.

This clonotype has a handful of counts. The gene calls are TRBV10-3 and TRBJ1-2; 11 bases line up with TRBD1. Trimming cost V 9 bases and J 5 bases; bases outside gene matches: 11. The V gene's germline CDR1 is ENHRY and CDR2 SYGVKD. The CDR3 is 15 residues long. This chain's CDR3 is CAMRPGTGGLYGYTF. DNA of the CDR3: TGTGCCATGCGACCGGGGACAGGGGGTCTGTATGGCTACACCTTC.

This clonotype was detected ten times or more. The gene calls are TRBV2 and TRBJ2-2; 7 nucleotides align to TRBD2. Germline-derived CDR1 and CDR2 are SNHLY and FYNNEI. This CDR3 spans 13 amino acids. V dropped 8 bases and J dropped 4; count of bases not matched to a gene: 4. The CDR3 sequence is CASAIAGTGELFF. CDR3 sequence (DNA): TGTGCCAGCGCCATAGCGGGCACCGGGGAGCTGTTTTTT.

The chain links TRBV10-2 to TRBJ2-4; D unresolved. The V and J ends lost 3 bases and 4 bases respectively, with 10 bases between them. Germline assignment: CDR1 WSHSY and CDR2 SAAADI. CDR3 length: 14 amino acids. The CDR3 reads CASSDFGQKNIQYF. In DNA form, the CDR3 reads TGCGCCAGCAGTGACTTTGGGCAGAAAAACATTCAGTACTTC.

The gene calls are TRBV15 and TRBJ2-5; D unresolved. V was pared by 5 bases and J by 5 bases, with 9 bases between. CDR1 and CDR2 (germline): LNHNV, YYDKDF (reference sequence). This CDR3 contains 12 residues. CDR3 sequence (DNA): TGTGCCACCAGCGGCCTAGGGGAGACCCAGTACTTC. This gives the protein CATSGLGETQYF.

The rearrangement joins TRBV2 to TRBJ2-5, with a weak D call TRBD1 (6 bases). The CDR3 is 13 amino acids. Trimming shortened V by 1 base and J by 10 bases, and 13 bases separated the two germline ends. CDR1 is SNHLY, CDR2 FYNNEI, per germline. The CDR3 spells CASSEGPGVYQYF. The CDR3 DNA is TGTGCCAGCAGTGAAGGACCAGGGGTGTACCAGTACTTC.

This clonotype was recorded many times. DNA of the CDR3: TGCAGCGCAGAGGGGGTACTCCCCGGGACTAGCGTACACAATGAGCAGTTCTTC. This gives the protein CSAEGVLPGTSVHNEQFF. The gene calls are TRBV29-1 and TRBJ2-1, with 10 bases matching TRBD2. CDR1 is SQVTM, CDR2 ANQGSEA, per germline. This CDR3 contains 18 residues. Unmatched junction bases numbered 20, after V lost 7 bases and J lost 5 bases.

This chain connects TRBV10-3 to TRBJ2-3; a weak D match, TRBD2 (5 bases). V was shortened by 10 bases and J by 0 bases, with 20 bases between the two germline ends. There are 16 residues in the CDR3. The germline V gene has CDR1 ENHRY and CDR2 SYGVKD. The CDR3 spells CATQRPGVVSTDTQYF. CDR3 sequence (DNA): TGTGCCACACAGAGGCCCGGGGTGGTGAGCACAGATACGCAGTATTTT.

The table lists this clonotype with a few counts. The V and J genes are TRBV28 and TRBJ1-4, with D uncertain. The CDR3 runs to 13 residues. Germline loops: CDR1 MDHEN, CDR2 SYDVKM. The V gene lost 3 bases and the J gene lost 8 bases, with 10 bases spanning the gap. The CDR3 sequence: CASSFGGSEKLFF. The CDR3 DNA reads TGTGCCAGCAGTTTCGGAGGGAGCGAAAAACTGTTTTTT.

This clonotype was found a few times. V and J are TRBV4-1 and TRBJ2-3; 8 positions match TRBD2. The trim removed 0 bases at V and 2 bases at J, leaving 10 bases unmatched. Per the germline V gene, CDR1 is MGHRA and CDR2 is YSYEKL. This CDR3 region has 18 residues. This CDR3 reads CASSQDRGVAGFTDTQYF. The CDR3 DNA sequence: TGCGCCAGCAGCCAAGATCGTGGGGTAGCGGGATTCACAGATACGCAGTATTTT.

The V gene is TRBV29-1, the J gene TRBJ1-1, with no clear D. CDR3 length equals 13 residues. The V end was cut by 7 bases, the J end by 1 base, with 13 bases between. Germline assignment: CDR1 SQVTM and CDR2 ANQGSEA. The CDR3 sequence: CSAGPRGNTEAFF. The CDR3 region has the DNA TGCAGCGCTGGGCCACGCGGGAACACTGAAGCTTTCTTT.

The CDR3 nucleotides are TGTGCCAGCAGCCAAGATAGAGGGGGATTGGATTGGAACATTCAGTACTTC. It yields the protein CASSQDRGGLDWNIQYF. The genes are TRBV14 and TRBJ2-4; D is possibly TRBD1 (6 bases). In germline, CDR1 is SGHDN, CDR2 FVKESK. The CDR3 consists of 17 residues. V lost 0 bases and J lost 7, with 19 bases in between.

This clonotype was seen a few times. CDR3 loop: CASSQLQSNQPQHF. The CDR3 DNA reads TGTGCCAGCAGCCAGTTACAGAGCAATCAGCCCCAGCATTTT. The genes are TRBV3-1 and TRBJ1-5; D is undetermined. V shed 3 bases and J shed 1 base, with 7 bases lying between them. The CDR3 runs to 14 residues. CDR1 and CDR2 from the germline V gene are LGHDT and YNNKEL (reference sequence).

The rearrangement links TRBV29-1 to TRBJ2-7; 8 nucleotides align to TRBD1. In germline, CDR1 is SQVTM, CDR2 ANQGSEA. This CDR3 contains 14 residues. Unmatched junction bases numbered 8, after V lost 0 bases and J lost 7 bases. CDR3 sequence reads: CSVEDPDRAGEQYF. Written as DNA, the CDR3 is TGCAGCGTTGAAGATCCGGACAGGGCCGGGGAGCAGTACTTC.

The chain is built from TRBV6-1 and TRBJ2-3; TRBD1 agrees at 7 bases. The germline V gene encodes CDR1 MNHNS and CDR2 SASEGT. V dropped 6 bases and J dropped 0; count of bases not matched to a gene: 6. The length of the CDR3 is 15 residues. The CDR3 sequence is CASSWTGRSTDTQYF. The CDR3 DNA sequence: TGTGCCAGCAGCTGGACAGGACGTAGCACAGATACGCAGTATTTT.

The chain carries TRBV28 and TRBJ1-2; TRBD1 is a possible D gene (5 bases). This CDR3 region has 14 residues. Germline V lookup: CDR1 MDHEN, CDR2 SYDVKM. The ends were cut back, 4 bases at V and 4 bases at J, with 13 bases in the middle. CDR3 nucleotide sequence: TGTGCCAGCAGTTGGGGGGACGGTCCCTATGGCTACACCTTC. Translation gives CASSWGDGPYGYTF.

The chain is built from TRBV12-3 or TRBV12-4 and TRBJ2-1; perhaps TRBD2 as D (6 bases). There are 15 residues in the CDR3. The V and J ends lost 3 bases and 4 bases respectively, with 13 bases between them. CDR3 nucleotides: TGTGCCAGCAGTTTCGGGCGGGACGTATACAATGAGCAGTTCTTC. The encoded protein is CASSFGRDVYNEQFF.

This clonotype has a handful of counts. The rearrangement joins TRBV7-9 to TRBJ2-3; tentatively, D is TRBD1 or TRBD2 (5 bases each). Trimming left V 5 bases short and J 1 base short, with 16 bases between. CDR1 is SEHNR and CDR2 is FQNEAQ in the germline V gene (reference sequence). The CDR3 runs 16 residues. The CDR3 region has the DNA TGTGCCAGCAGCCGCCCGGGACCCTTAGGCACAGATACGCAGTATTTT. It translates to CASSRPGPLGTDTQYF.

This clonotype occurred many times. This chain connects TRBV5-8 to TRBJ2-4; 8 bases are shared with TRBD2. The germline V gene has CDR1 SGHTS and CDR2 YDEGEE. The CDR3 is 11 amino acids. The junction had 0 bases not matched to a gene; V was cut back by 5 bases and J by 8 bases. The CDR3 region has the DNA TGTGCCAGCAGAGCGGGGGACATTCAGTACTTC. This translates into CASRAGDIQYF.

This clonotype was observed a handful of times. This chain uses TRBV6-2 or TRBV6-3 with TRBJ2-1; D may be TRBD1 or TRBD2 (5 bases each). The CDR3 is made up of 16 amino acids. Germline V gene sequence: CDR1 MNHEY, CDR2 SVGEGT. The V and J ends lost 2 bases and 8 bases respectively, with 19 bases between them. CDR3 DNA sequence: TGTGCCAGCAGTTACAGCCGGGGCTCCCGTCCCGATGAGCAGTTCTTC. Translating gives CASSYSRGSRPDEQFF.

This clonotype came up many times. The V and J genes are TRBV6-2 or TRBV6-3 and TRBJ2-7; D might be TRBD2 (6 bases). V dropped 8 bases and J dropped 3 bases, with 17 bases sitting between them. This CDR3 is built from 14 residues. The germline CDR1 and CDR2 sequences are MNHEY and SVGEGT. This chain's CDR3 is CASGPWGGVYEQYF. The CDR3 coding sequence is TGTGCCAGCGGCCCATGGGGAGGAGTCTACGAGCAGTACTTC.

This clonotype has more than one count but fewer than ten. The chain is built from TRBV10-3 and TRBJ2-7; D may be TRBD1 (5 bases). From germline, CDR1 is ENHRY and CDR2 SYGVKD. This CDR3 spans 13 amino acids. The CDR3 spells CASGGHNPYEQYF. The CDR3 DNA sequence: TGTGCATCGGGTGGACATAACCCCTACGAGCAGTACTTC.

The chain uses TRBV7-2 and TRBJ2-7, with D possibly matching TRBD2 (5 bases). CDR3 length: 15 amino acids. Germline lookup yields CDR1 SGHTA and CDR2 FQGNSA. The V end was cut by 1 base, the J end by 6 bases, with 16 bases between. Here the CDR3 reads CASSLDAGRSGEQYF. The CDR3 nucleotides read TGTGCCAGCAGCTTAGACGCGGGCAGGAGCGGCGAGCAGTACTTC.

This clonotype was observed at least ten times. The chain couples TRBV20-1 to TRBJ2-7; maybe TRBD2 (5 bases). The germline V and J ends were trimmed by 4 bases and 2 bases, with 15 bases remaining between them. The CDR3 is made up of 14 amino acids. Germline V gene sequence: CDR1 DFQATT, CDR2 SNEGSKA (reference sequence). The CDR3 loop reads CSAKRLAGTYEQYF. The CDR3 nucleotides are TGCAGTGCTAAGCGCCTGGCGGGCACCTACGAGCAGTACTTC.

CDR3 coding DNA: TGCAGTGCTAGCCCTCGGGACTCGGAGTACTTC. Its protein product is CSASPRDSEYF. This chain joins TRBV20-1 and TRBJ2-7; D might be TRBD2 (6 bases). The ends were cut back, 3 bases at V and 11 bases at J, with 14 bases in the middle. The CDR3 is 11 residues long. Germline loops: CDR1 DFQATT, CDR2 SNEGSKA (reference sequence).

This clonotype has just a few counts. The chain employs TRBV7-6 and TRBJ2-7; TRBD2 matches at 7 bases. Germline values: CDR1 SGHVS, CDR2 FNYEAQ. The CDR3 has 15 amino acids. V lost 2 bases, J lost 3 bases, and 7 bases stayed unmatched. CDR3 loop: CASSLFELAFYEQYF. CDR3 DNA: TGTGCCAGCAGCTTATTCGAACTAGCGTTCTACGAGCAGTACTTC.

This CDR3 reads CATSRDVNQSGPSATDTQHF. In DNA, the CDR3 is TGTGCCACCAGCAGAGATGTAAACCAAAGTGGGCCCAGCGCCACAGATACGCAGCATTTT. The V call is TRBV15, the J call TRBJ2-3, with D uncertain. The J call is doubtful: the DNA matches TRBJ1-5 better. The CDR3 extends over 20 amino acids. Per germline, CDR1 LNHNV and CDR2 YYDKDF (reference sequence).

This clonotype was counted a few times. The rearrangement joins TRBV27 to TRBJ2-4, with no clear D. Germline CDR1 and CDR2: MNHEY and SMNVEV (reference sequence). Trimming took off 0 bases at V and 1 base at J, with 10 bases between the two ends. CDR3 length equals 16 residues. CDR3 sequence reads: CASSLSGRLAKNIQYF. As DNA, the CDR3 is TGTGCCAGCAGTTTATCAGGCAGGTTGGCCAAAAACATTCAGTACTTC.

The chain has TRBV6-1 and TRBJ2-1; 16 positions match TRBD2. After removal of 5 bases from V and 8 bases from J, the junction contained 6 bases not matched to a gene. This CDR3 is built from 16 residues. The germline gives CDR1 MNHNS, CDR2 SASEGT. The CDR3 DNA follows: TGTGCCAGCAGTCGGGGACTAGCGGGAGGGCCTGATGAGCAGTTCTTC. It is translated as CASSRGLAGGPDEQFF.